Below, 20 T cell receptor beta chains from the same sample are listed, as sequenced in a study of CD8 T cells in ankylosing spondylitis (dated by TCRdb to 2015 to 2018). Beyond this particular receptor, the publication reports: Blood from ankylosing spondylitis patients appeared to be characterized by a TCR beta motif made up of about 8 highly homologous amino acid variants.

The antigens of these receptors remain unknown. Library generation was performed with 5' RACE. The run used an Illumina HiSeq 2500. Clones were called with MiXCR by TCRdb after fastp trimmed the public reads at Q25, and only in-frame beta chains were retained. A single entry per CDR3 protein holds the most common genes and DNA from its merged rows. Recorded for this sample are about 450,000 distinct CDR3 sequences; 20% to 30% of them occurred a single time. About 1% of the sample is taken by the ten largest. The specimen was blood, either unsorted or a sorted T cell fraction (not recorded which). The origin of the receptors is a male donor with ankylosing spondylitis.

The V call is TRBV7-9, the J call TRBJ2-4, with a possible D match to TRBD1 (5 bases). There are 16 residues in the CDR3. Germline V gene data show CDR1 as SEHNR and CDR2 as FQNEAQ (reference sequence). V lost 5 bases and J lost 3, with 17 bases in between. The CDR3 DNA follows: TGTGCCAGCAGCCCTAGGGGTGGATTGGGCAAAAACATTCAGTACTTC. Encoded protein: CASSPRGGLGKNIQYF.

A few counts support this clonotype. The CDR3 DNA is TGTGCCAGCAGTGACGGCAGGAACACTGAAGCTTTCTTT. Translated: CASSDGRNTEAFF. V is TRBV6-4 and J is TRBJ1-1; D is unresolved. Germline V gene sequence: CDR1 MRHNA, CDR2 SNTAGT. The CDR3 loop spans 13 amino acids. Trimming took off 2 bases at V and 1 base at J, with 5 bases between the two ends.

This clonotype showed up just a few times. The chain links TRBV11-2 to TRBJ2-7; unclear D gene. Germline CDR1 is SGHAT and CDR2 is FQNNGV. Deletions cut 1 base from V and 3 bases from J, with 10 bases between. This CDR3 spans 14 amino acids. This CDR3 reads CASSLGQMVYEQYF. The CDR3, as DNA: TGTGCCAGCAGCTTAGGGCAGATGGTCTACGAGCAGTACTTC. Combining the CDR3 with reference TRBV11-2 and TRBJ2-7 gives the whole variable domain EAGVAQSPRYKIIEKRQSVAFWCNPISGHATLYWYQQILGQGPKLLIQFQNNGVVDDSQLPKDRFSAERLKGVDSTLKIQPAKLEDSAVYLCASSLGQMVYEQYFGPGTRLTVT.

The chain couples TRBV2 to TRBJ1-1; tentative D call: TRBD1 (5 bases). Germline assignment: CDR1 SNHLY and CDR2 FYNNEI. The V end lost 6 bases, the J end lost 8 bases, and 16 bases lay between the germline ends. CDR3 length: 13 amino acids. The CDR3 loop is CASRPFAGVEAFF. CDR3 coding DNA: TGTGCCAGCAGGCCCTTCGCGGGGGTCGAAGCTTTCTTT.

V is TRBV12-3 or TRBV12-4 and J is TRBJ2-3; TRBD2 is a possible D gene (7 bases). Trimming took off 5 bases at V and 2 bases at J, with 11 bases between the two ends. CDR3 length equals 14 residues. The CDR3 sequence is CASSVGGHTDTQYF. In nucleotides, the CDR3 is TGTGCCAGCAGTGTCGGGGGGCACACAGATACGCAGTATTTT.

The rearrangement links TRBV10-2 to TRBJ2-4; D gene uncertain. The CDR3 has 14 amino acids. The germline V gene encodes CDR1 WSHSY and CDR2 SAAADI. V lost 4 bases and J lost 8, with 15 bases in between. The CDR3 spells CASSVSGMSDIQYF. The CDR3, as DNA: TGCGCCAGCAGTGTCTCCGGTATGAGTGACATTCAGTACTTC.

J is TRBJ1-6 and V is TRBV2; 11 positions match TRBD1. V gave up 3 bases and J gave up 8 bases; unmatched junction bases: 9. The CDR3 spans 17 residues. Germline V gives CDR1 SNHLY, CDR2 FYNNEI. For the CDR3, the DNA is TGTGCCAGCAGTGACTTTTGGACAGGGGGCTTGGATTCACCCCTCCACTTT. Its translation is CASSDFWTGGLDSPLHF.

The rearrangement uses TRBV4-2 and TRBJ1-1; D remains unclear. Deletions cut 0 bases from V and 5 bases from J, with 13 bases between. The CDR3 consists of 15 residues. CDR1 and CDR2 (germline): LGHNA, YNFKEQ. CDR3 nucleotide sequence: TGTGCCAGCAGCCAAGAACACCACTCGGGGACTGAAGCTTTCTTT. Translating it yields CASSQEHHSGTEAFF.

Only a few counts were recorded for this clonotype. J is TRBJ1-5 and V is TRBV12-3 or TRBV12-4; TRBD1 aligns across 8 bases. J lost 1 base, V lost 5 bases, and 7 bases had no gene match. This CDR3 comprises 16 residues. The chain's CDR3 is CASSPRTGTSNQPQHF. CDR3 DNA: TGTGCCAGCAGTCCACGGACAGGGACGAGCAATCAGCCCCAGCATTTT.

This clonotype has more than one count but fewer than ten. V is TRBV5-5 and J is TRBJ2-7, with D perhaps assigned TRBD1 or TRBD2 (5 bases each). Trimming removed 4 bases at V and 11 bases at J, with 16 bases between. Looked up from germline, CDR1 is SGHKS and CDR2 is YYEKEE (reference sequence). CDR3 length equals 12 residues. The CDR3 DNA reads TGTGCCAGCAGCCTCCTTCAGCTGGGGGAGTACTTC. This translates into CASSLLQLGEYF.

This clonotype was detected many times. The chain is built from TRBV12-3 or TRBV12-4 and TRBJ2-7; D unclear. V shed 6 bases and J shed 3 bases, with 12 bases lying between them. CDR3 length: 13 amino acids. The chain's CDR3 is CASRHRADYEQYF. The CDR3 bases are TGTGCCAGCAGGCACCGGGCTGACTACGAGCAGTACTTC.

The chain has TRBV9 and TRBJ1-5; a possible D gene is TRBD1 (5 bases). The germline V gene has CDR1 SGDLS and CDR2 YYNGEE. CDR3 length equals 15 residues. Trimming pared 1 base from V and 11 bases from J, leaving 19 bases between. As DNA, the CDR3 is TGTGCCAGCAGCGTAACCTTCGGGGCGGGCCAGGCCCAGCATTTT. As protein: CASSVTFGAGQAQHF.

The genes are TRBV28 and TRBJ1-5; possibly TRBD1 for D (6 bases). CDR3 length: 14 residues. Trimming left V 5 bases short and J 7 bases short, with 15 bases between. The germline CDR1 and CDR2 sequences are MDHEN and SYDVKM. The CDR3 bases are TGTGCCAGCAGTCCTCGACAGGAACACCAGCCCCAGCATTTT. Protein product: CASSPRQEHQPQHF.

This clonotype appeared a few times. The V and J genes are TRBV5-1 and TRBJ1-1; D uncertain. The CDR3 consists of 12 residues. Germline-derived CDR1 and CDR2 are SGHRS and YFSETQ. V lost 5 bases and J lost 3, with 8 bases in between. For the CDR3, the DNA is TGCGCCAGCAGGCTTCAGGACACTGAAGCTTTCTTT. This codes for CASRLQDTEAFF. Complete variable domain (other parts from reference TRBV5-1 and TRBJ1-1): KAGVTQTPRYLIKTRGQQVTLSCSPISGHRSVSWYQQTPGQGLQFLFEYFSETQRNKGNFPGRFSGRQFSNSRSEMNVSTLELGDSALYLCASRLQDTEAFFGQGTRLTVV.

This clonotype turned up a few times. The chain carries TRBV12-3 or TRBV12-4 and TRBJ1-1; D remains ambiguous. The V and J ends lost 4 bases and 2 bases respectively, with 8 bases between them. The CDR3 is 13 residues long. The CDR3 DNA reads TGTGCCAGCAGTTGGAATTACAACACTGAAGCTTTCTTT. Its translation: CASSWNYNTEAFF.

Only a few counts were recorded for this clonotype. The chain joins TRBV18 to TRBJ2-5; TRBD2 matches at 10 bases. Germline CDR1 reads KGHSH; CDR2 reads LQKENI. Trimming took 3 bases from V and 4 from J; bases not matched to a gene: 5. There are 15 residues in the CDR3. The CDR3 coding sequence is TGTGCCAGCTCACCCCAGCGGGAGGGCCGAGAGACCCAGTACTTC. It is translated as CASSPQREGRETQYF.

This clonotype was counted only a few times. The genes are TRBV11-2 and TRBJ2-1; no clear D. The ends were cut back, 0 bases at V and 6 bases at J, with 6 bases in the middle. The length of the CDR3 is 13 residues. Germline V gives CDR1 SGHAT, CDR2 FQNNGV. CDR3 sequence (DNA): TGTGCCAGCAGCTTAGAACAAGCCAATGAGCAGTTCTTC. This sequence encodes CASSLEQANEQFF. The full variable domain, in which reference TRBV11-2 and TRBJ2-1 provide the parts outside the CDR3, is EAGVAQSPRYKIIEKRQSVAFWCNPISGHATLYWYQQILGQGPKLLIQFQNNGVVDDSQLPKDRFSAERLKGVDSTLKIQPAKLEDSAVYLCASSLEQANEQFFGPGTRLTVL.

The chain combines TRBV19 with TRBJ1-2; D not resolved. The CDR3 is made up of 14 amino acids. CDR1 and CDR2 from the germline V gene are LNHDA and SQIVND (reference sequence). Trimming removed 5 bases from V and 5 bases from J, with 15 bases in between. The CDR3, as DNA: TGTGCCAGTAGTCAACAAAGGGCCCGGTATGGCTACACCTTC. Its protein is CASSQQRARYGYTF. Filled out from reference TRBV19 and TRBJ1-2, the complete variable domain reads DGGITQSPKYLFRKEGQNVTLSCEQNLNHDAMYWYRQDPGQGLRLIYYSQIVNDFQKGDIAEGYSVSREKKESFPLTVTSAQKNPTAFYLCASSQQRARYGYTFGSGTRLTVV.

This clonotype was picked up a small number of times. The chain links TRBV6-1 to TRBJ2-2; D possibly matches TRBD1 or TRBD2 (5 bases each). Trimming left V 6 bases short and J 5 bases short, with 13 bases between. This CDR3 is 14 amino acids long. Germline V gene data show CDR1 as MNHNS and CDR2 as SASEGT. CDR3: CASRGESSTGELFF. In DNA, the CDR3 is TGTGCCAGCAGGGGGGAGAGTAGTACCGGGGAGCTGTTTTTT.

This CDR3 reads CASSFRAPRELFF. For the CDR3, the DNA is TGTGCCAGCAGTTTCCGGGCCCCCAGGGAGCTGTTTTTT. This chain links TRBV6-5 with TRBJ2-2; D remains ambiguous. V lost 4 bases to trimming and J lost 9 bases, with 12 bases between them. This CDR3 contains 13 residues. Germline values: CDR1 MNHEY, CDR2 SVGAGI.